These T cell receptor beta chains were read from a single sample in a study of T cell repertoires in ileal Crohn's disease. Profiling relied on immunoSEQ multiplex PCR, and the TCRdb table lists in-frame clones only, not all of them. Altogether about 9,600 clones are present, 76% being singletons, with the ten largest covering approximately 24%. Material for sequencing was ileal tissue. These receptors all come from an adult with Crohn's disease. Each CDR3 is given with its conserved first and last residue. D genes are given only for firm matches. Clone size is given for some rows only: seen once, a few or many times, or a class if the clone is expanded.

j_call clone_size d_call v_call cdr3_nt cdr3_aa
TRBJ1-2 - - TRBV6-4 TGTGCCAGCAGTGAAAACAGGGCGAGCTATGGCTACACCTTC CASSENRASYGYTF
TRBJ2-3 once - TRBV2 TGTGCCAGCACTTGGGACACCCGCATAGATACGCAGTATTTT CASTWDTRIDTQYF
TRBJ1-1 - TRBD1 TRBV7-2 TGTGCCAGCAGCCCAAGACAGGGATCGAACACTGAAGCTTTCTTT CASSPRQGSNTEAFF
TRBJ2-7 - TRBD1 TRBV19 TGTGCCAGTAGTAAAGGACAGGGTTCCTTCTACGAGCAGTACTTC CASSKGQGSFYEQYF
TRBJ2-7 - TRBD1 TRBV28 TGTGCCAGCAGTTTAGTATTGGGGACAGGGAGCTCCTACGAGCAGTACTTC CASSLVLGTGSSYEQYF
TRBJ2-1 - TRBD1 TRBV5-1 TGCGCCAGCAGCTTGTGGGACAGCAACAATGAGCAGTTCTTC CASSLWDSNNEQFF
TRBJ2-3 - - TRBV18 TGTGCCAGCTCACCCTCCCCCAAGAAGCGGCGCACAGATACGCAGTATTTT CASSPSPKKRRTDTQYF
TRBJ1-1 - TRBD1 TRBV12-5 TGTGCTAGTGCCTCGGACAGGGCTAATGAAGCTTTCTTT CASASDRANEAFF
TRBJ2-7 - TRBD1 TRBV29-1 TGCAGCGTTGCGGGCAGGGGGCAGGTCGAGCAGTACTTC CSVAGRGQVEQYF
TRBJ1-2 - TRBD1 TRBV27 TGTGCCAGCAGTCCGGACAGGGGAACTTACTATGGCTACACCTTC CASSPDRGTYYGYTF
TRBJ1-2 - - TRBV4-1 TGCGCCAGCAGCCTTATACAGGGCGCCGCTTATGGCTACACCTTC CASSLIQGAAYGYTF
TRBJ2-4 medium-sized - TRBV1 TGCACCAGCAGCCGCAGCGCCCCCAGCGACATTCAGTACTTC CTSSRSAPSDIQYF
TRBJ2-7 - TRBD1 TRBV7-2 TGTGCCAGCAGCCACCGGGACAGGGGTGGCGAGCAGTACTTC CASSHRDRGGEQYF
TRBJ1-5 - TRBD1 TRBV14 TGTGCCAGCAGCCAGCCGTTCGGACAGGCCTATCAGCCCCAGCATTTT CASSQPFGQAYQPQHF
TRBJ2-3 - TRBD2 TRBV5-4 TGTGCCAGCAGCTCGACTAGCGGGAGCACAGATACGCAGTATTTT CASSSTSGSTDTQYF
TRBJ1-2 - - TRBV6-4 TGTGCCAGCACTGAAGGGGGGGTCTATGGCTACACCTTC CASTEGGVYGYTF
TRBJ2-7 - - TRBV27 TGTGCCAGCAGTACCCAGGGGGGCGAGCAGTACTTC CASSTQGGEQYF
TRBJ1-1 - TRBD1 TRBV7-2 TGTGCCAGCAGCCCAGGACAGGGGCACACTGAAGCTTTCTTT CASSPGQGHTEAFF
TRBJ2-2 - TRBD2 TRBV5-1 TGCGCCAGCAGCACCAGCGGGGGCTCCACCGGGGAGCTGTTTTTT CASSTSGGSTGELFF
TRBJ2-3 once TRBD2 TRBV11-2 TGTGCCAGCAGCTTAAATCCAGCGGGAGTTGCAGATACGCAGTATTTT CASSLNPAGVADTQYF
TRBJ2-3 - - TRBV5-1 TGCGCCAGCAGCTTGGCCCCGGGCACAGATACGCAGTATTTT CASSLAPGTDTQYF
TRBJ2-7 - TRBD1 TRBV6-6 TGTGCCAGCACGACAGGGGGCTACGAGCAGTACTTC CASTTGGYEQYF
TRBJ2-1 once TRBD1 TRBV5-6 TGTGCCAGCAGTGGGGGACAGGGGGCCTACAATGAGCAGTTCTTC CASSGGQGAYNEQFF
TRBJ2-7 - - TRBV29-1 TGCAGCGTTGAAATGGTGAGCGAGCAGTACTTC CSVEMVSEQYF
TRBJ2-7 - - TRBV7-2 TGTGCCAGCAGCCCAAACAGGGTTTCCTACGAGCAGTACTTC CASSPNRVSYEQYF
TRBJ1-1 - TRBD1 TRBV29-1 TGCAGCGCCCGGACAGGGGGCATGGGCACTGAAGCTTTCTTT CSARTGGMGTEAFF
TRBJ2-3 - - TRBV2 TGTGCCAGCAGTGAAAATGGTGCCCGGGGTAGTACGCAGTATTTT CASSENGARGSTQYF
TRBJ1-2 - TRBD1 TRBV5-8 TGTGCCAGCAGCGAGACCCGGGACAGGGGGCTGAGGCATGGCTACACCTTC CASSETRDRGLRHGYTF
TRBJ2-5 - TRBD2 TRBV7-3 TGTGCCAGCAGCCAAAGCGGGGGGAGGGAGACCCAGTACTTC CASSQSGGRETQYF
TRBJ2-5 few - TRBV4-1 TGCGCCAGCAGCCACAACCTACACAGGGCCCGGGAGACCCAGTACTTC CASSHNLHRARETQYF
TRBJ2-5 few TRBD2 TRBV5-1 TGCGCCAGCGGGGTAGCGGGGCAAGAGACCCAGTACTTC CASGVAGQETQYF
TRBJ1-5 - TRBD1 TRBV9 TGTGCCAGCAGTCTTGCGACGACAGGGACTCAGCCCCAGCATTTT CASSLATTGTQPQHF
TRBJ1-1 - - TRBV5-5 TGTGCCAGCAGGGCGCGGGTGGTTGAAGCTTTCTTT CASRARVVEAFF
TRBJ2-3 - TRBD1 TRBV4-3 TGCGCCAGCAGCCAGAGAAACAGGGGGCAGGGCGCAGATACGCAGTATTTT CASSQRNRGQGADTQYF
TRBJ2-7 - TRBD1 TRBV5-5 TGTGCCAGCAGCTTCGGGACAGGGTCCTACGAGCAGTACTTC CASSFGTGSYEQYF
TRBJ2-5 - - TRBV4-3 TGCGCCAGCAGCCAGGAGGGGATAGAGACCCAGTACTTC CASSQEGIETQYF
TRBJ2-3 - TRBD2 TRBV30 TGTGCCTGGAAAACGCTAGCGGGTAGCACAGATACGCAGTATTTT CAWKTLAGSTDTQYF
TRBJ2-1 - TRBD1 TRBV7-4 TGTGCCAGCAGCTCGCCCGGACAGGGGGCGAGTGAGCAGTTCTTC CASSSPGQGASEQFF
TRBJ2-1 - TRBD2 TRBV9 TGTGCCAGCAGCTCCCCGGGACTAGCGGGGGGGCTCTACAATGAGCAGTTCTTC CASSSPGLAGGLYNEQFF
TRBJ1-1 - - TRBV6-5 TGTGCCAGCAGTTACTCTGTCCTAGTCGAAGCTTTCTTT CASSYSVLVEAFF
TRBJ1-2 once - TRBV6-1 TGTGCCAGCAGTCCAAGCGGGGGGCTCGGCTACACCTTC CASSPSGGLGYTF
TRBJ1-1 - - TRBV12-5 TGTGCTAGTGGTTTGGGGCGGGGAACTGAAGCTTTCTTT CASGLGRGTEAFF
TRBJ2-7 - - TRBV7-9 TGTGCCAGCAGCTTAGTTTTAGGGGCGGTCAACGAGCAGTACTTC CASSLVLGAVNEQYF
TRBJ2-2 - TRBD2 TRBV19 TGTGCCAGTGGGGGACTAGCGGGAGTCAATACCGGGGAGCTGTTTTTT CASGGLAGVNTGELFF
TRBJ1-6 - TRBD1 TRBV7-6 TGTGCCAGCAGCTTAAGGGGCAGGGGGCAAGGGAATTCACCCCTCCACTTT CASSLRGRGQGNSPLHF
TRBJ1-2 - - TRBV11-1 TGTGCCAGCAGCCCTAGGGGATCCCATGGCTACACCTTC CASSPRGSHGYTF
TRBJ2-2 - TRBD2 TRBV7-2 TGTGCCAGCACCCTAGCGGGGGGGCGCACCGGGGAGCTGTTTTTT CASTLAGGRTGELFF
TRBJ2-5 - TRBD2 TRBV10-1 TGCGCCAGCAGTGCGAGGACTAGCGGACAAGAGACCCAGTACTTC CASSARTSGQETQYF
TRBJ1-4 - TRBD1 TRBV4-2 TGTGCCAGCAGCCGACAGGGTCTTTACAATGAAAAACTGTTTTTT CASSRQGLYNEKLFF
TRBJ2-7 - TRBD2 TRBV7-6 TGTGCCAGCAGCTCCCTAGCGGGGGGAGGCTACGAGCAGTACTTC CASSSLAGGGYEQYF
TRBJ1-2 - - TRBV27 TGTGCCAGCAGTTTATCCGCCCAGGGACAATATGGCTACACCTTC CASSLSAQGQYGYTF
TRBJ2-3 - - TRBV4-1 TGCGCCAGCAGCCCGACGGGGGAAGGGCTGGGCACAGATACGCAGTATTTT CASSPTGEGLGTDTQYF
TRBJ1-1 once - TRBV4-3 TGCGCCAGCAGCCGAGTACAGGGTCAGGCTTTCTTT CASSRVQGQAFF
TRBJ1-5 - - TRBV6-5 TGTGCCAGCAGTTCCCGCCTTAGGGGTCTCAATCAGCCCCAGCATTTT CASSSRLRGLNQPQHF
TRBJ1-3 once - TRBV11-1 TGTGCCAGCAGCTTAGATTCCACTGGAAACACCATATATTTT CASSLDSTGNTIYF
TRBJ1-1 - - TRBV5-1 TGCGCCAGCAGCTGGGGGACAAATGTGATGACTGAAGCTTTCTTT CASSWGTNVMTEAFF
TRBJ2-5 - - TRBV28 TGTGCCAGCAGCGGAACTAGCACCCCGGAGACCCAGTACTTC CASSGTSTPETQYF
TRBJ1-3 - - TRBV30 TGTGCCTCCAGTACCGGGACAACGAACACCATATATTTT CASSTGTTNTIYF
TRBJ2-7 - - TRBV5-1 TGCGCCAGCAGCTTGGCGCGTTCTGGGTTGCAAACAGGGAGCTCCTACGAGCAGTACTTC CASSLARSGLQTGSSYEQYF